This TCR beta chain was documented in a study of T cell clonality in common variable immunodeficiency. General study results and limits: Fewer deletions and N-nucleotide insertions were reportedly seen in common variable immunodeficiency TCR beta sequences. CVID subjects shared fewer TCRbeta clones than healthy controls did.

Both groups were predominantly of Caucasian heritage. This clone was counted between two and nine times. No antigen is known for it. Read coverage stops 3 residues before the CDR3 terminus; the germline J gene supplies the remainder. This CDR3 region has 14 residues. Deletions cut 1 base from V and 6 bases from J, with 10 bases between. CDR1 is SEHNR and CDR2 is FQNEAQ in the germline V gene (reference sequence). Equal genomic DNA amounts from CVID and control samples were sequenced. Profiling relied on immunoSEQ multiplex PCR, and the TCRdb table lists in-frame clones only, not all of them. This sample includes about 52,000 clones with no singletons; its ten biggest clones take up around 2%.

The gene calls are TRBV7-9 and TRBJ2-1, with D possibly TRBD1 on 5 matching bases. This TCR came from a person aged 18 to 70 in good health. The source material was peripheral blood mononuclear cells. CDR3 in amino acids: CASSLVSQGNEQFF. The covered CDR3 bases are TGTGCCAGCAGCTTAGTTAGTCAGGGCAATGAG.